This TCR beta chain emerged from a study of T cells after yellow fever vaccination. In making TCR cDNA, 5'RACE template switching added a universal primer site and UMIs to it. In TCRdb, the 5' RACE reads were re-called with MiXCR into one record per CDR3 protein. This table has around 550,000 distinct CDR3 sequences, around 21% appearing once. This CDR3 has 13 amino acids. The V and J ends lost 6 bases and 4 bases, in that order; junction bases with no gene match: 5. This clonotype came up a few times. The sample was PBMCs, taken 15 days after the yellow fever booster vaccination. This chain joins TRBV12-3 or TRBV12-4 and TRBJ2-5; 7 bases are a match to TRBD1. The receptor was isolated from a man aged 25-45 years who received the YFV17D yellow fever vaccine. CDR3 DNA sequence: TGTGCCAGCAGGAAGACAGGGACAGAGACCCAGTACTTC. The encoded protein is CASRKTGTETQYF.